The 21 T cell receptor beta chains in this list originate from one sample, sequenced in a study of blood T cell repertoires in COVID-19. The method was immunoSEQ multiplex PCR; TCRdb's version includes in-frame clones alone and lacks a portion of them. The table shows about 190,000 clones, with around 80% occurring only once. The sequenced sample was peripheral blood. Every receptor here comes from an elderly woman with active or convalescent COVID-19.

The chain recombines TRBV2 with TRBJ1-1; 7 bases fit TRBD1. CDR1 SNHLY and CDR2 FYNNEI come from the germline V gene. The CDR3 extends over 14 amino acids. The V and J ends lost 7 bases and 11 bases, in that order; junction bases with no gene match: 16. CDR3 nucleotides: TGTGCCAGCATCCCAGGGGGGCAGGGAGGTGGGGCTTTCTTT. Protein product: CASIPGGQGGGAFF.

The gene calls are TRBV5-1 and TRBJ1-5, with 10 bases matching TRBD1. This CDR3 has 17 residues. The ends lost 0 bases at V and 6 bases at J; junction bases unmatched: 9. In germline, CDR1 is SGHRS, CDR2 YFSETQ. DNA for the CDR3: TGCGCCAGCAGCTTGGTGCCGACAGGGGGCGCGGGTCAGCCCCAGCATTTT. The encoded protein is CASSLVPTGGAGQPQHF. Full variable domain (remainder filled in from reference TRBV5-1 and TRBJ1-5): KAGVTQTPRYLIKTRGQQVTLSCSPISGHRSVSWYQQTPGQGLQFLFEYFSETQRNKGNFPGRFSGRQFSNSRSEMNVSTLELGDSALYLCASSLVPTGGAGQPQHFGDGTRLSIL.

The chain uses TRBV2 and TRBJ1-2; 8 nucleotides match TRBD1. CDR3 size: 15 residues. Per germline, CDR1 SNHLY and CDR2 FYNNEI. Germline trimming cut 6 bases from V and 4 bases from J; bases unmatched to any gene: 10. The CDR3 DNA reads as TGTGCCAGCAGCGTGACAGGGGAGGCAATCTATGGCTACACCTTC. Its protein is CASSVTGEAIYGYTF. Using reference TRBV2 and TRBJ1-2 for the parts outside the CDR3, the full variable domain is EPEVTQTPSHQVTQMGQEVILRCVPISNHLYFYWYRQILGQKVEFLVSFYNNEISEKSEIFDDQFSVERPDGSNFTLKIRSTKLEDSAMYFCASSVTGEAIYGYTFGSGTRLTVV.

The chain employs TRBV13 and TRBJ2-7; 11 bases agree with TRBD2. CDR3 size: 15 residues. The J segment lost 3 bases and the V segment lost 4 bases, leaving 5 bases of the junction unmatched. Per the germline V gene, CDR1 is PRHDT and CDR2 is FYEKMQ (reference sequence). CDR3 bases: TGTGCCAGCAGCTACACTAGCGGGGGTAACTACGAGCAGTACTTC. Amino acids: CASSYTSGGNYEQYF.

The V gene is TRBV5-1, the J gene TRBJ1-1; 9 bases match TRBD1. The CDR3 runs 16 residues. After removal of 3 bases from V and 1 base from J, the junction contained 7 bases not matched to a gene. The germline gives CDR1 SGHRS, CDR2 YFSETQ. CDR3 amino acids: CASSSSRTGANTEAFF. The CDR3 DNA reads as TGCGCCAGCAGCTCATCCCGGACAGGGGCGAACACTGAAGCTTTCTTT.

This clone was counted a few times. The rearrangement uses TRBV5-6 and TRBJ2-2; 14 nucleotides match TRBD2. The CDR3 sequence is 19 residues long. The V and J ends lost 4 bases and 6 bases, in that order; junction bases with no gene match: 14. CDR1 SGHDT and CDR2 YYEEEE come from the germline V gene. The DNA of the CDR3 is TGTGCCAGCAGCCCCGTGACTAGCGGGGGGGCCGGACGGGCCGGGGAGCTGTTTTTT. It codes for CASSPVTSGGAGRAGELFF. The whole variable domain, filled in from reference TRBV5-6 and TRBJ2-2, reads DAGVTQSPTHLIKTRGQQVTLRCSPKSGHDTVSWYQQALGQGPQFIFQYYEEEERQRGNFPDRFSGHQFPNYSSELNVNALLLGDSALYLCASSPVTSGGAGRAGELFFGEGSRLTVL.

The chain carries TRBV9 and TRBJ2-1; D remains ambiguous. The germline V gene encodes CDR1 SGDLS and CDR2 YYNGEE. Trimming cost V 3 bases and J 10 bases, with 17 bases left between them. The CDR3 spans 14 residues. The CDR3 loop reads CASSATPAVGEQFF. The CDR3 DNA follows: TGTGCCAGCAGCGCGACCCCAGCTGTCGGGGAGCAGTTCTTC.

The rearrangement joins TRBV4-2 to TRBJ2-7; tentatively, D is TRBD1 (5 bases). The CDR3 totals 15 residues. CDR1 and CDR2 from the germline V gene are LGHNA and YNFKEQ. Between the trimmed V and J ends, which lost 0 bases and 2 bases, there was a span of 11 bases. CDR3 DNA: TGTGCCAGCAGCCAAGATTCAGGGCGACCCTACGAGCAGTACTTC. Amino acid sequence: CASSQDSGRPYEQYF.

The chain employs TRBV3-1 (or the pseudogene TRBV3-2) and TRBJ1-6; no reliable D call. Germline loops: CDR1 LGHDT, CDR2 YNNKEL (reference sequence). V dropped 0 bases and J dropped 6 bases, with 12 bases sitting between them. The CDR3 extends over 16 amino acids. CDR3 in amino acids: CASSQDPGTLNSPLHF. CDR3 DNA: TGTGCCAGCAGCCAAGATCCAGGCACCCTTAATTCACCCCTCCACTTT.

This chain uses TRBV20-1 with TRBJ1-6, with TRBD1 matching 7 bases. The germline CDR1 and CDR2 sequences are DFQATT and SNEGSKA (reference sequence). The CDR3 runs 14 residues. V was pared by 3 bases and J by 7 bases, with 6 bases of the junction left unmatched. The CDR3 nucleotides are TGCAGTGCTAGTAGGGACAGTATAAATTCACCCCTCCACTTT. This translates into CSASRDSINSPLHF.

This chain links TRBV3-1 (or the pseudogene TRBV3-2) with TRBJ2-3; TRBD1 matches 7 bases. V trimming: 4 bases; J trimming: 4 bases; junction bases outside the gene matches: 5. In germline, CDR1 is LGHDT, CDR2 YNNKEL (reference sequence). The length of the CDR3 is 14 residues. This CDR3 is CASSLTGWADTQYF. In DNA, the CDR3 is TGTGCCAGCAGCCTGACAGGGTGGGCAGATACGCAGTATTTT.

A remark on this clone: An end of the junction differs from the germline gene, which may be a read error. V usage is TRBV20-1 and J usage is TRBJ2-3; D may be TRBD1 (6 bases). Germline V gives CDR1 DFQATT, CDR2 SNEGSKA (reference sequence). This CDR3 has 10 residues. CDR3 protein: CSAGQTIRNF. The CDR3 DNA sequence: TGCAGTGCAGGACAGACAATTAGGAATTTT.

V gene TRBV19 combines with J gene TRBJ2-7, with 9 positions matching TRBD1. Unmatched junction bases numbered 12, after V lost 5 bases and J lost 4 bases. Germline V gene data show CDR1 as LNHDA and CDR2 as SQIVND (reference sequence). This CDR3 is 16 amino acids long. This chain's CDR3 is CASSQRLSGQGYEQYF. The CDR3 DNA follows: TGTGCCAGTAGTCAAAGACTCTCGGGACAGGGATACGAGCAGTACTTC.

The chain uses TRBV7-6 and TRBJ2-3; no definite D call. V lost 1 base and J 1 base, leaving 6 bases between the germline ends. This CDR3 contains 14 residues. Germline V gene data show CDR1 as SGHVS and CDR2 as FNYEAQ. CDR3 residues: CASSLVSGTDTQYF. The DNA of the CDR3 is TGTGCCAGCAGCTTAGTTTCTGGCACAGATACGCAGTATTTT.

The chain links TRBV7-2 to TRBJ2-3; tentatively, D is TRBD2 (6 bases). CDR1 and CDR2 (germline): SGHTA, FQGNSA. Trimming shortened V by 5 bases and J by 5 bases, and 26 bases separated the two germline ends. The CDR3 extends over 18 amino acids. The CDR3 DNA sequence: TGTGCCAGCAGCGGCCGCCGCACTAGCTACGTCCGCGGAGATACGCAGTATTTT. The encoded protein is CASSGRRTSYVRGDTQYF.

The chain recombines TRBV28 with TRBJ2-3; 12 bases agree with TRBD2. The CDR3 contains 16 residues. The V gene's germline CDR1 is MDHEN and CDR2 SYDVKM. V shed 5 bases and J 7 bases; nucleotides not matched to a gene: 10. CDR3 bases: TGTGCCAGCAGTCCCCCTAGCGGGGGGGTGGGGTATACGCAGTATTTT. This gives the protein CASSPPSGGVGYTQYF. Supplemented by reference TRBV28 and TRBJ2-3, the full variable domain reads DVKVTQSSRYLVKRTGEKVFLECVQDMDHENMFWYRQDPGLGLRLIYFSYDVKMKEKGDIPEGYSVSREKKERFSLILESASTNQTSMYLCASSPPSGGVGYTQYFGPGTRLTVL.

This clone occurred a few times. The same CDR3 arises from other DNA sequences in this sample as well. J is TRBJ2-1 and V is TRBV5-1; 8 nucleotides match TRBD1. Germline V gives CDR1 SGHRS, CDR2 YFSETQ. This CDR3 comprises 14 residues. The trim removed 0 bases at V and 4 bases at J, leaving 0 bases unmatched. CDR3 sequence reads: CASSLGDRYNEQFF. CDR3 DNA: TGCGCCAGCAGCTTGGGGGACAGGTACAATGAGCAGTTCTTC.

The rearrangement links TRBV18 to TRBJ2-7; D not certain. Deletions cut 0 bases from V and 2 bases from J, with 17 bases between. In germline, CDR1 is KGHSH, CDR2 LQKENI. The length of the CDR3 is 17 residues. The CDR3 coding sequence is TGTGCCAGCTCACCACCGGCGGTTTTTCTGACGACCTACGAGCAGTACTTC. It is translated as CASSPPAVFLTTYEQYF.

A single count supports this clone. The rearrangement uses TRBV18 and TRBJ1-3; 9 bases fit TRBD1. Germline loops: CDR1 KGHSH, CDR2 LQKENI. The CDR3 extends over 16 amino acids. The junction had 6 bases not matched to a gene; V was cut back by 3 bases and J by 3 bases. In DNA form, the CDR3 reads TGTGCCAGCTCACCGGACAGGGGAAGTTTTGGAAACACCATATATTTT. Residues: CASSPDRGSFGNTIYF.

In this sample, this clone turned up a few times. The rearrangement links TRBV6-5 to TRBJ2-7; D may be TRBD1 (6 bases). Looked up from germline, CDR1 is MNHEY and CDR2 is SVGAGI. Trimming removed 5 bases at V and 0 bases at J, with 14 bases between. This CDR3 is 15 amino acids long. The CDR3 DNA is TGTGCCAGCAGTCTCGTGACAGGTAGCTCCTACGAGCAGTACTTC. Its translation is CASSLVTGSSYEQYF.

The chain links TRBV3-1 (or the pseudogene TRBV3-2) to TRBJ1-2, with D perhaps matching TRBD1 (6 bases). CDR3 length: 16 amino acids. Trimming shortened V by 1 base and J by 0 bases, and 12 bases separated the two germline ends. Germline values: CDR1 LGHDT, CDR2 YNNKEL (reference sequence). The CDR3 DNA reads TGTGCCAGCAGCCAAGTATCGGCAGGGGCTAACTATGGCTACACCTTC. This encodes CASSQVSAGANYGYTF.